This T cell receptor (beta chain) was documented in a study of blood T cell repertoires in COVID-19. For the study at large: The study drew acute and convalescent COVID-19 samples from the United States, Italy and Spain.

Using immunoSEQ multiplex PCR, the repertoire was profiled, and TCRdb retains in-frame clones only, with some absent. The sample yields about 190,000 clones, roughly 80% seen once. Germline V gene lookup returns CDR1 SNHLY and CDR2 FYNNEI. The CDR3 spans 11 residues. Trimming removed 6 bases from V and 6 bases from J, with 9 bases in between. The specimen sequenced was peripheral blood. The sequence came from a human donor in a cohort sampled during active COVID-19. The gene calls are TRBV2 and TRBJ2-7; D gene unclear. The CDR3 bases are TGTGCCAGCAGGGATTCAGGCGAGCAGTACTTC. Its protein product is CASRDSGEQYF.